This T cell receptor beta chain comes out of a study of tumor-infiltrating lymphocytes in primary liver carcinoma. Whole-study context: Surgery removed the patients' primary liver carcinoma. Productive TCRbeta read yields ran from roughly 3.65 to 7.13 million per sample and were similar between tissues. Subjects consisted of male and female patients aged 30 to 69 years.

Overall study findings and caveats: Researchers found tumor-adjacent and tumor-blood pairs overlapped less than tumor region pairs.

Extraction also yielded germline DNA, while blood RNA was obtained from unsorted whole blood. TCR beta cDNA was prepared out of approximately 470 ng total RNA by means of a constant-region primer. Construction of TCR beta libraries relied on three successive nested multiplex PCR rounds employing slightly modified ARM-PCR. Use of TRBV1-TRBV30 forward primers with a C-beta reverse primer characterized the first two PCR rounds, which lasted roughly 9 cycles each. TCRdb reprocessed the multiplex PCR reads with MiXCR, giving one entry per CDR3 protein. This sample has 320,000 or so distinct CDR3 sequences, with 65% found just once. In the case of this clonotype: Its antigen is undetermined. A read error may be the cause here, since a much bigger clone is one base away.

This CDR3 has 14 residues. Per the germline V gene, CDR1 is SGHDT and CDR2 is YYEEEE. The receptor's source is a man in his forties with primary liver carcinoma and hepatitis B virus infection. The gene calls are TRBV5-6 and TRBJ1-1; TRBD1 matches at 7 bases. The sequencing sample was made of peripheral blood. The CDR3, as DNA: TGTGTCAGCAGTTCGACAGGGATCAACACTGAAGCTTTCTTT. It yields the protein CVSSSTGINTEAFF.